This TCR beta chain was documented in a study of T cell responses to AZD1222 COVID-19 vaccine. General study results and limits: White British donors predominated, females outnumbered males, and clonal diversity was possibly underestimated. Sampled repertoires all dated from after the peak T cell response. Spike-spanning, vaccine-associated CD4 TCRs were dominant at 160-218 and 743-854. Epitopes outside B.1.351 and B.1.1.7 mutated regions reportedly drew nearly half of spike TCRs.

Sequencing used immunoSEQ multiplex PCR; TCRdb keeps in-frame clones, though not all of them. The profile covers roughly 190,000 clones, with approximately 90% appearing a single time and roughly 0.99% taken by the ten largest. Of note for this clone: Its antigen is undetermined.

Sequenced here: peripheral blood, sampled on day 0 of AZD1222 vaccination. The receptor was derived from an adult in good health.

The CDR3 nucleotides read TGCGCCAGCAGCACCTCCGGGACAAACCCCGTTGAGACCCAGTACTTC. Translation gives CASSTSGTNPVETQYF. The V gene is TRBV5-1, the J gene TRBJ2-5; D is perhaps TRBD1 (6 bases). Deletions cut 4 bases from V and 5 bases from J, with 21 bases between. This CDR3 contains 16 residues. CDR1 and CDR2 from the germline V gene are SGHRS and YFSETQ.